This passage covers 28 T cell receptor beta chains from one sample sequenced in a study of blood T cell repertoires in COVID-19. Assay: immunoSEQ multiplex PCR; the TCRdb copy retains only in-frame clones and omits some. This table holds 95,000 to 150,000 clones, 90% found once. The sequencing input was peripheral blood. These receptor sequences come from a woman in her sixties with COVID-19, enrolled during active disease.

The V call is TRBV6-2 or TRBV6-3, the J call TRBJ1-1; 9 nucleotides line up with TRBD1. The germline V gene has CDR1 MNHEY and CDR2 SVGEGT. Unmatched junction bases numbered 7, after V lost 5 bases and J lost 3 bases. This CDR3 is built from 15 residues. Here the CDR3 reads CASSTQGAGYTEAFF. The CDR3 bases are TGTGCCAGCAGTACACAGGGGGCCGGATACACTGAAGCTTTCTTT.

The genes are TRBV6-5 and TRBJ1-5; D is undetermined. This CDR3 has 13 amino acids. Germline V gene sequence: CDR1 MNHEY, CDR2 SVGAGI. V was pared by 6 bases and J by 7 bases, with 13 bases between. This CDR3 is CASSADFGQPQHF. In DNA form, the CDR3 reads TGTGCCAGCAGCGCGGATTTTGGACAGCCCCAGCATTTT.

This chain uses TRBV7-9 with TRBJ1-6; the match to TRBD1 covers 9 bases. CDR1 and CDR2 from the germline V gene are SEHNR and FQNEAQ (reference sequence). The junction had 9 bases not matched to a gene; V was cut back by 5 bases and J by 7 bases. CDR3 length equals 16 residues. CDR3 amino acids: CASSPGTGNNNSPLHF. CDR3 bases: TGTGCCAGCAGCCCCGGGACAGGGAATAACAATTCACCCCTCCACTTT.

This chain connects TRBV30 to TRBJ1-2, with D hard to call. The CDR3 has 14 residues. Germline CDR1 reads GTSNPN; CDR2 reads SVGIG (reference sequence). V was cut by 0 bases and J by 2 bases, with 10 bases left in between. The CDR3 DNA is TGTGCCTGGAGTGTTGAACCTAACAACTATGGCTACACCTTC. Amino acid sequence: CAWSVEPNNYGYTF.

The chain joins TRBV5-6 to TRBJ1-5, with 7 bases matching TRBD1. The length of the CDR3 is 16 residues. Germline-derived CDR1 and CDR2 are SGHDT and YYEEEE. J lost 0 bases, V lost 4 bases, and 7 bases had no gene match. The CDR3 is CASSRGQTYSNQPQHF. For the CDR3, the DNA is TGTGCCAGCAGCCGGGGACAGACTTATAGCAATCAGCCCCAGCATTTT.

The V and J genes are TRBV9 and TRBJ1-2, with a possible D match to TRBD1 (5 bases). Germline CDR1 and CDR2: SGDLS and YYNGEE. V was pared by 0 bases and J by 1 base, with 10 bases between. The CDR3 runs 15 residues. The CDR3 sequence: CASSVGQQYNYGYTF. The CDR3 DNA follows: TGTGCCAGCAGCGTAGGACAGCAATATAACTATGGCTACACCTTC.

The chain uses TRBV18 and TRBJ1-2, with TRBD1 as a possible D gene (5 bases). V lost 2 bases, J lost 8 bases, and 12 bases lay in between. CDR3 length: 13 amino acids. Germline assignment: CDR1 KGHSH and CDR2 LQKENI. This CDR3 is CASSPNRWGGYTF. The DNA of the CDR3 is TGTGCCAGCTCACCAAACAGGTGGGGAGGCTACACCTTC.

The CDR3 sequence: CAITLGDIGNTEAFF. DNA for the CDR3: TGTGCCATCACCCTGGGGGACATAGGGAACACTGAAGCTTTCTTT. The chain combines TRBV10-3 with TRBJ1-1; D is possibly TRBD1 (6 bases). The V and J ends lost 7 bases and 1 base respectively, with 16 bases between them. The CDR3 loop spans 15 amino acids. In germline, CDR1 is ENHRY, CDR2 SYGVKD.

The chain links TRBV9 to TRBJ1-1, with D possibly matching TRBD1 (5 bases). The CDR3 has 14 amino acids. V lost 0 bases, J lost 3 bases, and 9 bases lay in between. Germline V CDR1 and CDR2: SGDLS, YYNGEE. CDR3 coding DNA: TGTGCCAGCAGCGTAGTAGGGGAGGACACTGAAGCTTTCTTT. Translated, it gives CASSVVGEDTEAFF.

This clone was observed once. The V call is TRBV19, the J call TRBJ1-2; 8 nucleotides align to TRBD1. With 4 bases clipped from V and 0 bases from J, the junction kept 10 bases outside the gene matches. The CDR3 sequence is 17 residues long. Germline V gene data show CDR1 as LNHDA and CDR2 as SQIVND (reference sequence). The CDR3 coding sequence is TGTGCCAGTAGTAAAGGGACAGGCGGCCCCACTAACTATGGCTACACCTTC. It is translated as CASSKGTGGPTNYGYTF.

V is TRBV7-9 and J is TRBJ2-5, with TRBD1 matching over 9 bases. V lost 4 bases, J lost 7 bases, and 4 bases stayed unmatched. This CDR3 contains 13 residues. CDR1 and CDR2 from the germline V gene are SEHNR and FQNEAQ (reference sequence). CDR3 amino acids: CASSSRQGGTQYF. The CDR3 DNA reads TGTGCCAGCAGCTCGAGACAGGGGGGGACCCAGTACTTC.

There are a few counts of this clone. The CDR3 sequence is CSASKGAVTGELFF. The DNA for the CDR3 is TGCAGTGCTAGTAAAGGGGCTGTCACCGGGGAGCTGTTTTTT. V and J are TRBV20-1 and TRBJ2-2, with D perhaps TRBD1 (5 bases). V was trimmed by 3 bases and J by 4 bases, leaving 12 bases between them. The CDR3 covers 14 residues. The germline gives CDR1 DFQATT, CDR2 SNEGSKA (reference sequence).

The gene calls are TRBV4-3 and TRBJ1-5; weak D call: TRBD1 (5 bases). Germline V gene sequence: CDR1 LGHNA, CDR2 YSLEER. V lost 0 bases, J lost 1 base, and 13 bases lay in between. The CDR3 totals 17 residues. The CDR3 region is CASSQDPPGSSNQPQHF. The DNA for the CDR3 is TGCGCCAGCAGCCAAGATCCCCCAGGGTCGAGCAATCAGCCCCAGCATTTT.

The chain is built from TRBV23-1 and TRBJ1-2; D call uncertain. TRBV23-1 is filed as an ORF, its function uncertain. Trimming left V 6 bases short and J 4 bases short, with 9 bases between. This CDR3 has 12 residues. The chain's CDR3 is CASREGGYGYTF. In nucleotides, the CDR3 is TGCGCCAGCAGGGAGGGTGGCTATGGCTACACCTTC.

The V call is TRBV3-1 (or the pseudogene TRBV3-2), the J call TRBJ2-2; D may be TRBD2 (5 bases). The CDR3 loop spans 14 amino acids. V was shortened by 4 bases and J by 7 bases, with 13 bases between the two germline ends. Germline CDR1 LGHDT, CDR2 YNNKEL (reference sequence). This CDR3 is CASSRTRAVGELFF. The CDR3 DNA is TGTGCCAGCAGCCGGACCCGAGCGGTCGGGGAGCTGTTTTTT.

This chain connects TRBV6-5 to TRBJ2-1, with D tentatively TRBD2 (6 bases). With 2 bases removed from V and 7 bases from J, the gap between germline ends came to 12 bases. The CDR3 loop spans 14 amino acids. Looked up from germline, CDR1 is MNHEY and CDR2 is SVGAGI. The CDR3 sequence is CASSYGEEGNEQFF. The CDR3, as DNA: TGTGCCAGCAGTTACGGGGAGGAAGGGAATGAGCAGTTCTTC.

The chain joins TRBV9 to TRBJ1-2; 8 bases are a match to TRBD1. Germline CDR1 is SGDLS and CDR2 is YYNGEE. There are 15 residues in the CDR3. With 3 bases clipped from V and 4 bases from J, the junction kept 8 bases outside the gene matches. Written as DNA, the CDR3 is TGTGCCAGCAGCGCCTTAGGACAGGGAGGCTATGGCTACACCTTC. It yields the protein CASSALGQGGYGYTF.

The genes are TRBV7-9 and TRBJ1-1, with D possibly being TRBD1 (5 bases). This CDR3 contains 15 residues. Trimming took 4 bases from V and 2 from J, leaving 14 bases between them. Germline CDR1 SEHNR, CDR2 FQNEAQ (reference sequence). The CDR3 region is CASSSRGLGNTEAFF. The DNA of the CDR3 is TGTGCCAGCAGCTCTAGGGGTCTGGGTAACACTGAAGCTTTCTTT.

J is TRBJ1-1 and V is TRBV18; a possible D gene is TRBD1 (6 bases). The CDR3 runs 14 residues. The germline V and J ends were trimmed by 3 bases and 0 bases, with 8 bases remaining between them. Looked up from germline, CDR1 is KGHSH and CDR2 is LQKENI. CDR3 loop: CASSPGQMNTEAFF. As DNA, the CDR3 is TGTGCCAGCTCACCCGGACAGATGAACACTGAAGCTTTCTTT. Full variable domain (remainder filled in from reference TRBV18 and TRBJ1-1): NAGVMQNPRHLVRRRGQEARLRCSPMKGHSHVYWYRQLPEEGLKFMVYLQKENIIDESGMPKERFSAEFPKEGPSILRIQQVVRGDSAAYFCASSPGQMNTEAFFGQGTRLTVV.

CDR3 region: CASSPTINSPYNEQFF. In DNA form, the CDR3 reads TGTGCCAGCAGCCCCACCATCAATAGTCCCTACAATGAGCAGTTCTTC. The chain couples TRBV7-3 to TRBJ2-1; no definite D call. CDR1 is SGHTA, CDR2 FQGTGA, per germline. CDR3 length: 16 residues. The V gene lost 5 bases and the J gene lost 2 bases, with 16 bases spanning the gap.

V gene TRBV2 combines with J gene TRBJ2-5, with TRBD1 matching 10 bases. V trimming: 4 bases; J trimming: 2 bases; junction bases outside the gene matches: 10. Germline V CDR1 and CDR2: SNHLY, FYNNEI. This CDR3 spans 17 amino acids. The CDR3 protein is CASSVPGQGGPQETQYF. In nucleotides, the CDR3 is TGTGCCAGCAGTGTCCCCGGACAGGGGGGACCTCAAGAGACCCAGTACTTC.

The rearrangement links TRBV5-1 to TRBJ2-3; 10 bases map to TRBD2. The germline gives CDR1 SGHRS, CDR2 YFSETQ. The ends lost 5 bases at V and 1 base at J; junction bases unmatched: 10. This CDR3 is 17 amino acids long. The CDR3, as DNA: TGCGCCAGCAGAGCGGCTAGCGGGGGTCGGGGCACAGATACGCAGTATTTT. It translates to CASRAASGGRGTDTQYF.

J is TRBJ2-2 and V is TRBV29-1; 11 bases align to TRBD1. The germline gives CDR1 SQVTM, CDR2 ANQGSEA. The J segment lost 2 bases and the V segment lost 6 bases, leaving 11 bases of the junction unmatched. The CDR3 sequence is 17 residues long. This CDR3 reads CSVKSGTGGTNTGELFF. The CDR3 nucleotides read TGCAGCGTCAAATCCGGGACAGGGGGAACCAACACCGGGGAGCTGTTTTTT.

The rearrangement uses TRBV20-1 and TRBJ2-7, with TRBD1 as a possible D gene (6 bases). The CDR3 runs to 14 residues. The germline V gene has CDR1 DFQATT and CDR2 SNEGSKA (reference sequence). V lost 3 bases and J lost 2, with 14 bases in between. Here the CDR3 reads CSASGDINTYEQYF. The CDR3 nucleotides read TGCAGTGCTAGTGGGGACATAAATACCTACGAGCAGTACTTC.

The chain employs TRBV19 and TRBJ1-2; D is ambiguous. The CDR3 is 12 amino acids. The V end was cut by 7 bases, the J end by 2 bases, with 8 bases between. The germline V gene encodes CDR1 LNHDA and CDR2 SQIVND (reference sequence). The CDR3 loop is CASNTANYGYTF. The CDR3 nucleotides read TGTGCCAGTAATACCGCGAACTATGGCTACACCTTC.

The rearrangement links TRBV18 to TRBJ2-1; 9 bases match TRBD1. This CDR3 contains 15 residues. The junction had 5 bases not matched to a gene; V was cut back by 3 bases and J by 5 bases. Germline V gene sequence: CDR1 KGHSH, CDR2 LQKENI. The CDR3 region has the DNA TGTGCCAGCTCACCCGCCCGGGACAGGGACAATGAGCAGTTCTTC. Translation: CASSPARDRDNEQFF. The variable domain in full, completed from reference TRBV18 and TRBJ2-1, reads NAGVMQNPRHLVRRRGQEARLRCSPMKGHSHVYWYRQLPEEGLKFMVYLQKENIIDESGMPKERFSAEFPKEGPSILRIQQVVRGDSAAYFCASSPARDRDNEQFFGPGTRLTVL.

This clone was seen repeatedly, ten times or more. J is TRBJ1-6 and V is TRBV27; possible D gene TRBD1, 6 bases. Germline V CDR1 and CDR2: MNHEY, SMNVEV (reference sequence). With 2 bases removed from V and 4 bases from J, the gap between germline ends came to 12 bases. This CDR3 contains 16 residues. In DNA, the CDR3 is TGTGCCAGCAGTTTAATGAGTGGACAGTATAATTCACCCCTCCACTTT. Translation: CASSLMSGQYNSPLHF.

This chain links TRBV2 with TRBJ2-1, with 7 bases matching TRBD1. CDR3 size: 15 residues. Per the germline V gene, CDR1 is SNHLY and CDR2 is FYNNEI. V gave up 6 bases and J gave up 0 bases; unmatched junction bases: 5. The CDR3 DNA is TGTGCCAGCAGCAGGGGACAGCCCTCCTACAATGAGCAGTTCTTC. Its translation is CASSRGQPSYNEQFF.